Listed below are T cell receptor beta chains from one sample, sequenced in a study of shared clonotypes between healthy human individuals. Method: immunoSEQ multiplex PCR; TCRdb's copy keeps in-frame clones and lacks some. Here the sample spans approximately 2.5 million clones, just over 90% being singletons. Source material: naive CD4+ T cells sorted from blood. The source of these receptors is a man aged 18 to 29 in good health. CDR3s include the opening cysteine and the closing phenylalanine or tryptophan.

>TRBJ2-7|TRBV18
CASSPGTGSSYEQYF
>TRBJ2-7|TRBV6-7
CASSGWEGCEQYF
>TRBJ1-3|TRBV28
CASSLAGGQSGNTIYF
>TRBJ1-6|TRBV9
CASSPQGHNSPLHF
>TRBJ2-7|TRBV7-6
CASSPLGGPLTYEQYF
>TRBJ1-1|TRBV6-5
CASSYGLASSLPAFF
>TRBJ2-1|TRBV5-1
CASSPFGLAGVEQFF
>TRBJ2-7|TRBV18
CASSPPGEREQYF
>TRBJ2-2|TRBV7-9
CASSLWELFF
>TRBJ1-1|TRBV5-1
CASSSGGGTEAFF
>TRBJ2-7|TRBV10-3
CAIRAGTQAYEQYF
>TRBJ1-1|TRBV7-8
CASSQEDRGLPEAFF
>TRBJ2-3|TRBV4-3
CASSQDLAGSDTQYF
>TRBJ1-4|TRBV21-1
CASSKAPRQGAVGTNEKLFF
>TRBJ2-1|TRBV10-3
CAISPGQVSSYNEQFF
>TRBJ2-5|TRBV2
CASSEAWGRALETQYF
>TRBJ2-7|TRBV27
CASTRGGRASYEQYF
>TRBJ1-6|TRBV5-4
CASSLGSTYNSPLHF
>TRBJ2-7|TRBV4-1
CASSQVFGTDTYEQYF
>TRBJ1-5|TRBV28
CASSSGQPALESQHF
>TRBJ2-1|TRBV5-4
CASSTPDRLGQFF
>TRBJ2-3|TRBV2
CASVNRDSSTDTQYF
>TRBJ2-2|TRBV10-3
CAITQGPADTGELFF
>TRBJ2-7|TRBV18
CASSRGQGEQEQYF
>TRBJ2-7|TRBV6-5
CASSDTGGTDEQYF
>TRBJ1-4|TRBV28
CASSLGGTKSEKLFF
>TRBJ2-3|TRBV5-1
CASSLDPGGIYTQYF
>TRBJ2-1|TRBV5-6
CASSSYLAPYNEQFF
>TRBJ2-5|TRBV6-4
CASSDYGQAPADQYF
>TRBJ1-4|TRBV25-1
CASSEYQGFQGKLFF
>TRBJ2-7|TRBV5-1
CASSTKLAGAYEQYF
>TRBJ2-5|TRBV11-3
CASSLGGREQETQYF
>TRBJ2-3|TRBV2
CASSRLAGGGDTQYF
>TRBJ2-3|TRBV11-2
CASSLSRGQYF
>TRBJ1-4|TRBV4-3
CASSQQGSNEKLFF
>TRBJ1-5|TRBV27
CASSLAGGNQPQHF
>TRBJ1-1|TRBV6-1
CASSETGNTEAFF
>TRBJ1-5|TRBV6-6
CASRAGGGNQPQHF
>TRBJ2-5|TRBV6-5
CASSQWETQYF
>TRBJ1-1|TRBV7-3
CASSFHPGRNTEAFF
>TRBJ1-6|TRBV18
CASTPGGNSPLHF
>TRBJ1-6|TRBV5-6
CASSDGRGNNSPLHF
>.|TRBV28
CAINRGGSYEQYF
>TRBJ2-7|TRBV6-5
CASSYGLAGPYEQYF
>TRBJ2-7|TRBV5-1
CASSSGTDRHGSFYEQYF
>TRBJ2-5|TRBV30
CAWVPGTRETQYF
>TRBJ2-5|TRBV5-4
CASSTGTSGRAWETQYF
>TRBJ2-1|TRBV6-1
CASSEALALASFSYNEQFF
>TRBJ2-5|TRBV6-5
CATNRGLETQYF
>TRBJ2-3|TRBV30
CAWSVPTDTQYF
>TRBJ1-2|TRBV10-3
CAISESRGYGYTF
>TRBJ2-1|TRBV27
CASRGDRVTYNEQFF
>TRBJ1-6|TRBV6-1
CASKRSEPPFHF
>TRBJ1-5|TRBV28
CASSPGGRQPQHF
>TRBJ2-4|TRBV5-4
CASSLRDRENIQYF
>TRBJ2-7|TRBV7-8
CASMTSGVSYEQYF
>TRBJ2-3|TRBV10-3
CAISRGQGRTDTQYF